A single sample gave rise to the 30 T cell receptor beta chains below, sequenced in a study of OX40 agonist ivuxolimab in advanced cancers. To prepare the library, the immunoSEQ multiplex PCR assay was applied. Sourced from immuneACCESS, this table was stored by TCRdb with only in-frame sequences that have V and J called. A share of the clones is absent; for the studies checked, an unresolved V gene accounts for under half, and the remainder has no known explanation. Present in this sample are 95,000 to 100,000 clones, roughly 80% of which were seen just once. The ten largest make up roughly 1.5% of the sample. The specimen was CD4+ or CD8+ T cells sorted from blood, collected in a trial of the OX40 agonist ivuxolimab. The receptors originated from an adult with an advanced solid tumor such as melanoma, head and neck, liver or kidney cancer.

This chain uses TRBV6-4 with TRBJ1-2; D gene ambiguous. V dropped 2 bases and J dropped 1 base, with 14 bases sitting between them. The germline gives CDR1 MRHNA, CDR2 SNTAGT. The CDR3 sequence is 16 residues long. In DNA form, the CDR3 reads TGTGCCAGCAGTGACCCCCTGCACAAAGTTAACTATGGCTACACCTTC. This translates into CASSDPLHKVNYGYTF.

This clone is medium-sized (0.01 to 0.1%) in the sample. Here the CDR3 DNA reads TGTGCCAGCAGCTCCGCGGACAGGGGGCACAATCAGCCCCAGCATTTT. It codes for CASSSADRGHNQPQHF. J is TRBJ1-5 and V is TRBV5-8, with 11 bases identical to TRBD1. With V trimmed by 3 bases and J by 3 bases, 5 bases remained unmatched. CDR1 SGHTS and CDR2 YDEGEE come from the germline V gene. This CDR3 contains 16 residues.

CDR3 loop: CASSPPPRTIDNEQFF. The CDR3 nucleotides are TGTGCCAGCAGCCCCCCCCCGCGGACTATCGACAATGAGCAGTTCTTC. The chain recombines TRBV5-4 with TRBJ2-1, with a tentative D call TRBD2 (6 bases). The CDR3 is made up of 16 amino acids. Germline values: CDR1 SGHNT, CDR2 YYREEE (reference sequence). V gave up 4 bases and J gave up 5 bases, with 19 bases separating them.

The CDR3 region is CASSQVQSYEQYF. For the CDR3, the DNA is TGTGCCAGCAGCCAAGTCCAGTCCTACGAGCAGTACTTC. The chain employs TRBV4-2 and TRBJ2-7; D ambiguous. Germline V gene lookup returns CDR1 LGHNA and CDR2 YNFKEQ. Trimming took 1 base from V and 1 from J, leaving 5 bases between them. The CDR3 length is 13 residues.

This rearrangement joins TRBV6-6 to TRBJ2-3; 8 bases match TRBD1. The length of the CDR3 is 15 residues. Germline CDR1 MNHNY, CDR2 SVGAGI (reference sequence). Trimming cost V 6 bases and J 4 bases; bases outside gene matches: 9. The CDR3 reads CASSSTGTGADTQYF. CDR3 DNA: TGTGCCAGCAGCTCGACCGGGACAGGAGCAGATACGCAGTATTTT.

This clone was seen a handful of times. The V call is TRBV5-1, the J call TRBJ2-3; 7 nucleotides line up with TRBD2. CDR3 length: 16 residues. The germline CDR1 and CDR2 sequences are SGHRS and YFSETQ. The junction had 8 bases not matched to a gene; V was cut back by 0 bases and J by 4 bases. The CDR3 loop is CASSLASGGRADTQYF. DNA for the CDR3: TGCGCCAGCAGCTTGGCATCGGGCGGGAGAGCAGATACGCAGTATTTT.

V and J are TRBV19 and TRBJ1-6, with D unclear. This CDR3 contains 13 residues. Germline CDR1 reads LNHDA; CDR2 reads SQIVND (reference sequence). V dropped 11 bases and J dropped 0 bases, with 8 bases sitting between them. The CDR3 DNA reads as TGTGCCGGGAGAAGCTCCTATAATTCACCCCTCCACTTT. Protein product: CAGRSSYNSPLHF.

The count of this clone is one. Other DNA variants within this sample encode the same CDR3. The CDR3 sequence is CASSFRQPPNTEAFF. The DNA for the CDR3 is TGTGCCAGCAGTTTTAGACAGCCCCCGAACACTGAAGCTTTCTTT. This sequence joins TRBV5-4 and TRBJ1-1; D is possibly TRBD1 (5 bases). Trimming took 5 bases from V and 1 from J, leaving 15 bases between them. The CDR3 is 15 amino acids. The germline gives CDR1 SGHNT, CDR2 YYREEE (reference sequence).

The V call is TRBV6-6, the J call TRBJ2-4; possibly TRBD2 for D (5 bases). V lost 0 bases, J lost 9 bases, and 12 bases lay in between. This CDR3 has 14 amino acids. CDR1 MNHNY and CDR2 SVGAGI come from the germline V gene (reference sequence). This chain's CDR3 is CASSYSTSGGIQYF. The CDR3 region has the DNA TGTGCCAGCAGTTACTCGACCAGCGGTGGCATTCAGTACTTC.

J is TRBJ2-4 and V is TRBV6-5; D call uncertain. CDR1 MNHEY and CDR2 SVGAGI come from the germline V gene. Trimming stripped 7 bases from V and 4 bases from J, with 5 bases between. CDR3 size: 11 residues. The CDR3 nucleotides are TGTGCCAGCACGGAGAAAAACATTCAGTACTTC. It specifies CASTEKNIQYF.

The chain links TRBV9 to TRBJ2-5, with TRBD2 as a possible D gene (5 bases). The CDR3 extends over 14 amino acids. Germline CDR1 SGDLS, CDR2 YYNGEE. V was clipped by 1 base and J by 4 bases, with 11 bases between them. DNA for the CDR3: TGTGCCAGCAGCGTAAATGCGGGTGTAGAGACCCAGTACTTC. This translates into CASSVNAGVETQYF.

V is TRBV28 and J is TRBJ2-7; the D gene is possibly TRBD1 (6 bases). CDR1 and CDR2 (germline): MDHEN, SYDVKM. CDR3 length equals 16 residues. Trimming left V 5 bases short and J 4 bases short, with 21 bases between. CDR3 in DNA: TGTGCCAGCAGTCCCGGGGACACTCGGGGAAATTACGAGCAGTACTTC. Translated: CASSPGDTRGNYEQYF.

The rearrangement joins TRBV4-3 to TRBJ2-3; 8 bases agree with TRBD1. Trimming removed 3 bases from V and 0 bases from J; junction bases left unmatched: 8. This CDR3 is 17 amino acids long. Germline V gene lookup returns CDR1 LGHNA and CDR2 YSLEER. The CDR3 region has the DNA TGCGCCAGCAGCCACGGACAGAACAGGGGGAGCACAGATACGCAGTATTTT. Translated: CASSHGQNRGSTDTQYF.

By share, this clone counts as medium-sized. Sequence at one end of the junction differs from germline and may be a read error. V is TRBV14 and J is TRBJ1-6; D is undetermined. There are 12 residues in the CDR3. CDR1 is SGHDN, CDR2 FVKESK, per germline. CDR3 bases: TGTGCCAGCAGTCAAGGAAACAACCCCCTCCACTTT. As protein: CASSQGNNPLHF.

This clone has at least ten counts. This sequence joins TRBV30 and TRBJ2-3; D is ambiguous. CDR1 GTSNPN and CDR2 SVGIG come from the germline V gene (reference sequence). The V end lost 0 bases, the J end lost 1 base, and 11 bases lay between the germline ends. This CDR3 has 15 residues. The CDR3 spells CAWSVQGIGTDTQYF. The CDR3 DNA reads as TGTGCCTGGAGTGTACAAGGGATCGGCACAGATACGCAGTATTTT.

J is TRBJ1-5 and V is TRBV28; D ambiguous. The CDR3 sequence is 14 residues long. With 7 bases removed from V and 0 bases from J, the gap between germline ends came to 10 bases. Germline loops: CDR1 MDHEN, CDR2 SYDVKM. The CDR3, as DNA: TGTGCCAGCAACAGTATCAATAGCAATCAGCCCCAGCATTTT. Translating gives CASNSINSNQPQHF.

The gene calls are TRBV4-3 and TRBJ2-1; TRBD2 matches at 9 bases. CDR3 length: 16 residues. Unmatched junction bases numbered 8, after V lost 2 bases and J lost 6 bases. Germline values: CDR1 LGHNA, CDR2 YSLEER. CDR3 sequence: CASSQRTREGGNEQFF. For the CDR3, the DNA is TGCGCCAGCAGCCAAAGGACGCGGGAGGGTGGCAATGAGCAGTTCTTC.

V and J are TRBV7-8 and TRBJ2-7; D may be TRBD2 (7 bases). CDR1 and CDR2 from the germline V gene are SGHVS and FQNEAQ. CDR3 length: 14 residues. The V end was cut by 2 bases, the J end by 7 bases, with 15 bases between. In DNA, the CDR3 is TGTGCCAGCAGCTTATCTGCGGGGGCGGGGGAGCAGTACTTC. It encodes CASSLSAGAGEQYF.

The chain uses TRBV4-3 and TRBJ2-7; no firm D call. The CDR3 is made up of 13 amino acids. CDR1 is LGHNA, CDR2 YSLEER, per germline. V lost 0 bases to trimming and J lost 8 bases, with 11 bases between them. The chain's CDR3 is CASSQDLGRKQYF. For the CDR3, the DNA is TGCGCCAGCAGCCAAGACCTCGGACGAAAGCAGTACTTC.

This chain uses TRBV7-2 with TRBJ1-4, with unresolved D. CDR3 length: 17 residues. Germline V gene data show CDR1 as SGHTA and CDR2 as FQGNSA. The V end was cut by 1 base, the J end by 3 bases, with 15 bases between. CDR3 coding DNA: TGTGCCAGCAGCTTAGTGTCCGGTTTCGGGGCTAATGAAAAACTGTTTTTT. Translating it yields CASSLVSGFGANEKLFF.

The chain employs TRBV19 and TRBJ2-7; 8 bases fit TRBD2. CDR3 length: 14 residues. J lost 5 bases, V lost 1 base, and 4 bases had no gene match. Germline V lookup: CDR1 LNHDA, CDR2 SQIVND (reference sequence). DNA of the CDR3: TGTGCCAGTAGTATAGTAGCGGGAAACGACGAGCAGTACTTC. As protein: CASSIVAGNDEQYF.

This clone was detected many times. This rearrangement joins TRBV20-1 to TRBJ1-5; D gene ambiguous. Looked up from germline, CDR1 is DFQATT and CDR2 is SNEGSKA (reference sequence). The CDR3 spans 10 residues. V shed 4 bases and J shed 3 bases, with 1 base lying between them. The CDR3 protein is CSANNQPQHF. CDR3 DNA sequence: TGCAGTGCTAACAATCAGCCCCAGCATTTT.

By sample fraction, this clone is medium-sized. The chain recombines TRBV27 with TRBJ2-7; 13 positions agree with TRBD2. CDR3 length equals 16 residues. Germline-derived CDR1 and CDR2 are MNHEY and SMNVEV (reference sequence). V lost 4 bases to trimming and J lost 4 bases; unmatched junction nucleotides: 7. CDR3 coding DNA: TGTGCCAGCAGTTCACTACTAGCGGGAGGGGAATACGAGCAGTACTTC. As protein: CASSSLLAGGEYEQYF.

This chain connects TRBV7-8 to TRBJ1-3; D gene unclear. Per the germline V gene, CDR1 is SGHVS and CDR2 is FQNEAQ. This CDR3 spans 14 amino acids. V was clipped by 5 bases and J by 0 bases, with 8 bases between them. The CDR3 sequence is CASSDLDSGNTIYF. As DNA, the CDR3 is TGTGCCAGCAGCGACCTGGACTCTGGAAACACCATATATTTT.

Note on this clone: Distinct nucleotide sequences in the sample also encode this CDR3. The chain combines TRBV18 with TRBJ1-3, with no clear D. This CDR3 is 17 amino acids long. Germline V CDR1 and CDR2: KGHSH, LQKENI. V lost 3 bases and J 8 bases, leaving 23 bases between the germline ends. The CDR3 loop is CASSPRGGSRPGDTIYF. The CDR3 bases are TGTGCCAGCTCACCCCGTGGCGGATCGCGACCGGGAGACACCATATATTTT.

The chain uses TRBV7-2 and TRBJ1-1; a weak D match, TRBD1 (6 bases). Germline V lookup: CDR1 SGHTA, CDR2 FQGNSA. The V gene lost 5 bases and the J gene lost 7 bases, with 20 bases spanning the gap. The CDR3 runs to 15 residues. As DNA, the CDR3 is TGTGCCAGCAGCACTCAGGCGCTTGACAGGAGTGAAGCTTTCTTT. Translated, it gives CASSTQALDRSEAFF.

This rearrangement joins TRBV28 to TRBJ2-7; 9 nucleotides align to TRBD1. V gave up 2 bases and J gave up 3 bases; unmatched junction bases: 5. The CDR3 sequence is 15 residues long. Germline lookup yields CDR1 MDHEN and CDR2 SYDVKM. The CDR3 coding sequence is TGTGCCAGCAGTTTAATGACAGGGGGGCACTACGAGCAGTACTTC. This sequence encodes CASSLMTGGHYEQYF.

The chain uses TRBV28 and TRBJ2-1; 10 bases are shared with TRBD2. The length of the CDR3 is 14 residues. With 1 base clipped from V and 13 bases from J, the junction kept 7 bases outside the gene matches. Germline-derived CDR1 and CDR2 are MDHEN and SYDVKM. The CDR3 nucleotides are TGTGCCAGCAGTTTATCCCTAGCGGGAGTAGGACAGTTCTTC. It yields the protein CASSLSLAGVGQFF.

This chain links TRBV7-2 with TRBJ2-5; 8 positions match TRBD2. The CDR3 has 15 amino acids. V shed 1 base and J 8 bases; nucleotides not matched to a gene: 9. Germline lookup yields CDR1 SGHTA and CDR2 FQGNSA. The CDR3 DNA reads TGTGCCAGCAGCTTAGATACGGGGGGGCGCCCAACCCAGTACTTC. Its translation: CASSLDTGGRPTQYF.

On this clone: The same CDR3 arises from other DNA sequences in this sample as well. The rearrangement links TRBV18 to TRBJ1-5; D is possibly TRBD1 (6 bases). This CDR3 is 15 amino acids long. Trimming cost V 3 bases and J 6 bases, with 15 bases left between them. Per the germline V gene, CDR1 is KGHSH and CDR2 is LQKENI. CDR3 DNA sequence: TGTGCCAGCTCACCCCGGGCAGGGGCCGGTCAGCCCCAGCATTTT. It specifies CASSPRAGAGQPQHF.